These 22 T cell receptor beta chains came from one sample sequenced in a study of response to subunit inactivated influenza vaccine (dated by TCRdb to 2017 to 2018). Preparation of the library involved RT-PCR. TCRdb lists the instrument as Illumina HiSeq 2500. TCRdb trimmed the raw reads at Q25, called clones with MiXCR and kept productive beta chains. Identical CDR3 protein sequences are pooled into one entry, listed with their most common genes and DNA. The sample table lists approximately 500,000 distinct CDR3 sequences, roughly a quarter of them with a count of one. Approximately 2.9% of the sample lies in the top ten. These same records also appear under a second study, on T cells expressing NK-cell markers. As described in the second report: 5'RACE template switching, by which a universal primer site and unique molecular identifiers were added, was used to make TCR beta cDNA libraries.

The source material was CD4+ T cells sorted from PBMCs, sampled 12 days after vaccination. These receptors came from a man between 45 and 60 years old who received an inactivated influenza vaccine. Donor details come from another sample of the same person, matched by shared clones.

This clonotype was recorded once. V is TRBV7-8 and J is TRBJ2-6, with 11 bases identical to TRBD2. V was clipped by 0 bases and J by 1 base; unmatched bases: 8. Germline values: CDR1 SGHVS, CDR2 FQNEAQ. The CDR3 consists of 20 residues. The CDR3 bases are TGTGCCAGCAGCTTAGCGCGAAGGCTAGCGGGAGGTTCTGGGGCCAACGTCCTGACTTTC. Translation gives CASSLARRLAGGSGANVLTF.

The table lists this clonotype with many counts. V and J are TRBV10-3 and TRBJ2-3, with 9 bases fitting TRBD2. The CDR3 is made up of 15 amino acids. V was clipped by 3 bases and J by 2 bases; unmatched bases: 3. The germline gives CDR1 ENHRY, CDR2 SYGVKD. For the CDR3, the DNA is TGTGCCATCAGTGACGGCGGGGGGGACACAGATACGCAGTATTTT. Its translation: CAISDGGGDTDTQYF.

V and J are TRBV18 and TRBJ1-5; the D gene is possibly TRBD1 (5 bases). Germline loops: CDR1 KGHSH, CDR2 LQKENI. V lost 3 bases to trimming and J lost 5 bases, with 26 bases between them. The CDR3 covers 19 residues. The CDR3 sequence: CASSPSRPGRLPLDQPQHF. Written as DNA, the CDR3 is TGTGCCAGCTCACCCTCCAGACCGGGACGCCTGCCCCTCGATCAGCCCCAGCATTTT.

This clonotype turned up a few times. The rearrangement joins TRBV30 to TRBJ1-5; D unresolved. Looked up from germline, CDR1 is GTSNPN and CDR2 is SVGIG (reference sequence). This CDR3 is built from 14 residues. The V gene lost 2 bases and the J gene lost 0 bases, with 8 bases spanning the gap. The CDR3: CAWSFGNSNQPQHF. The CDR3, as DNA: TGTGCCTGGAGTTTCGGGAATAGCAATCAGCCCCAGCATTTT.

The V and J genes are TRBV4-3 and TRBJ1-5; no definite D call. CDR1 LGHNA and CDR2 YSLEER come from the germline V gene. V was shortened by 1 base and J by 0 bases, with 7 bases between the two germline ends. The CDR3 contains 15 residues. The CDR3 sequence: CASSQGLYSNQPQHF. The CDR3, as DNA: TGCGCCAGCAGCCAAGGGTTATATAGCAATCAGCCCCAGCATTTT.

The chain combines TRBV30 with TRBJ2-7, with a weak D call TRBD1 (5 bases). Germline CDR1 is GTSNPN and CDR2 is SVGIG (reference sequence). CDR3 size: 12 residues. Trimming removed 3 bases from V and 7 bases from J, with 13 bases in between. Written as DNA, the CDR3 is TGTGCCTGGAGGAGCCTGGGGCGAGAGCAGTACTTC. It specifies CAWRSLGREQYF.

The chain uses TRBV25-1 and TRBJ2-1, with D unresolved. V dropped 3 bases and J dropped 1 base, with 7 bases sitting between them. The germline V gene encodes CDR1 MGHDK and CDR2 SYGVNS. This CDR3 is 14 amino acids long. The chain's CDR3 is CASSDPESYNEQFF. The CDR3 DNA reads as TGTGCCAGCAGTGATCCTGAGTCCTACAATGAGCAGTTCTTC. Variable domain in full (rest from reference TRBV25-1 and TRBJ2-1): EADIYQTPRYLVIGTGKKITLECSQTMGHDKMYWYQQDPGMELHLIHYSYGVNSTEKGDLSSESTVSRIRTEHFPLTLESARPSHTSQYLCASSDPESYNEQFFGPGTRLTVL.

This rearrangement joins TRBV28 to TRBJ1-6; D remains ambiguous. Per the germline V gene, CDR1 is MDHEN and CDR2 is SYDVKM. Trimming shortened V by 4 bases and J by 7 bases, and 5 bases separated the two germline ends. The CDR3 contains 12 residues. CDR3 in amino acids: CASSSRNSPLHF. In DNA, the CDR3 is TGTGCCAGCAGTTCAAGAAATTCACCCCTCCACTTT. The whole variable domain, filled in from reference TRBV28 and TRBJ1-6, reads DVKVTQSSRYLVKRTGEKVFLECVQDMDHENMFWYRQDPGLGLRLIYFSYDVKMKEKGDIPEGYSVSREKKERFSLILESASTNQTSMYLCASSSRNSPLHFGNGTRLTVT.

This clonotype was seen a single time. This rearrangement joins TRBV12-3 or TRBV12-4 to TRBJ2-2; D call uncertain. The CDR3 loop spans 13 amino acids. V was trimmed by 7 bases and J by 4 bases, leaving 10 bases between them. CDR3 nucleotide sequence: TGTGCCAGCAACCTAGACTTCACCGGGGAGCTGTTTTTT. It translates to CASNLDFTGELFF.

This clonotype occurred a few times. The CDR3 DNA is TGCAGTGCTTGGAGTAGCGGGCCCACTACGCAGTATTTT. This translates into CSAWSSGPTTQYF. The genes are TRBV20-1 and TRBJ2-3; 7 nucleotides agree with TRBD2. The germline gives CDR1 DFQATT, CDR2 SNEGSKA (reference sequence). The CDR3 runs 13 residues. Trimming took 5 bases from V and 8 from J; bases not matched to a gene: 10.

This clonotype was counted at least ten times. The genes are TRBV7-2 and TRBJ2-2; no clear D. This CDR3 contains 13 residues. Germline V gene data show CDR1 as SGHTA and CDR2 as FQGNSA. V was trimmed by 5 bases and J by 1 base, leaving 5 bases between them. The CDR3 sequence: CASSVGNTGELFF. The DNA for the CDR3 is TGTGCCAGCAGCGTAGGGAACACCGGGGAGCTGTTTTTT.

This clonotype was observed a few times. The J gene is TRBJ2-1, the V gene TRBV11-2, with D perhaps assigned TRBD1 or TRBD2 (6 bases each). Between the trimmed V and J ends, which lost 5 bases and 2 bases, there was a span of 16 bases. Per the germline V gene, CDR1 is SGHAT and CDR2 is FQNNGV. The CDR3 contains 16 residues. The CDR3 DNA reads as TGTGCCAGCAGCGCAAACAGGGACTTCACCTACAATGAGCAGTTCTTC. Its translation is CASSANRDFTYNEQFF.

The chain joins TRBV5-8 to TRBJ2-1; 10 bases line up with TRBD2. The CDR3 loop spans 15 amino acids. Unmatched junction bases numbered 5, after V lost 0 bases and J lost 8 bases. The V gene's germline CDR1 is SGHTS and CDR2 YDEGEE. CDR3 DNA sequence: TGTGCCAGCAGCTTGGGGGACAGCGGGAGGGATGAGCAGTTCTTC. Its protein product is CASSLGDSGRDEQFF.

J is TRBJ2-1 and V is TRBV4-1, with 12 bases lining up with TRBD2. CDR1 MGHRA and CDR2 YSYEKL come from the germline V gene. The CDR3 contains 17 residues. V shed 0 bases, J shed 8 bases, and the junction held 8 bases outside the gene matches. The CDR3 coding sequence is TGCGCCAGCAGCCAAGACAGCGGGCTAGCGGGGGGGTATGAGCAGTTCTTC. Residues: CASSQDSGLAGGYEQFF.

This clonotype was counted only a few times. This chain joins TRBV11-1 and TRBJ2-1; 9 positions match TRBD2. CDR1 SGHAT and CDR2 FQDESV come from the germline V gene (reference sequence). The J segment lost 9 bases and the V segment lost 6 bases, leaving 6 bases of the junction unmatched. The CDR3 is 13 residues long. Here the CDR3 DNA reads TGTGCCAGCAGAAAGCCGGGACTAGCTGAGCAGTTCTTC. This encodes CASRKPGLAEQFF.

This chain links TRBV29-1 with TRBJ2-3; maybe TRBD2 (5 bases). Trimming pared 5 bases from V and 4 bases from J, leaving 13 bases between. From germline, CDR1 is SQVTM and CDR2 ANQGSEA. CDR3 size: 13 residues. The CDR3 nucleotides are TGCAGCGTTCGGAGGCGGCTATCAGATACGCAGTATTTT. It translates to CSVRRRLSDTQYF.

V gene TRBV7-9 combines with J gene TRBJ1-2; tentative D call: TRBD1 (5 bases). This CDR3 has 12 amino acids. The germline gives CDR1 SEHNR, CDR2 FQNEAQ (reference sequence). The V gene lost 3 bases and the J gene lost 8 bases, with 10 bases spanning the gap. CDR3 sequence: CASSFDRGGYTF. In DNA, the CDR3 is TGTGCCAGCAGCTTTGATAGGGGCGGCTACACCTTC. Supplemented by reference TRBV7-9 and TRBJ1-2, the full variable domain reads DTGVSQNPRHKITKRGQNVTFRCDPISEHNRLYWYRQTLGQGPEFLTYFQNEAQLEKSRLLSDRFSAERPKGSFSTLEIQRTEQGDSAMYLCASSFDRGGYTFGSGTRLTVV.

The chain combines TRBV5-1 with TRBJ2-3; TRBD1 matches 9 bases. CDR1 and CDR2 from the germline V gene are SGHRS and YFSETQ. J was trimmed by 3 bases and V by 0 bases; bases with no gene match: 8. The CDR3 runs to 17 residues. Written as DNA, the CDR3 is TGCGCCAGCAGCTTGGCCACAGTCGGGACAGGGACAGATACGCAGTATTTT. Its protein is CASSLATVGTGTDTQYF.

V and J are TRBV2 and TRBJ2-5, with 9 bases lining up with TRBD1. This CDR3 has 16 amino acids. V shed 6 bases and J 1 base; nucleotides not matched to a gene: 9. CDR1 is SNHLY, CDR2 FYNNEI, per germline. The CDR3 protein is CASSPGQGFSQETQYF. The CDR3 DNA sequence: TGTGCCAGCAGCCCGGGACAGGGCTTCAGCCAAGAGACCCAGTACTTC. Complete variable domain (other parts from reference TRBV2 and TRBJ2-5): EPEVTQTPSHQVTQMGQEVILRCVPISNHLYFYWYRQILGQKVEFLVSFYNNEISEKSEIFDDQFSVERPDGSNFTLKIRSTKLEDSAMYFCASSPGQGFSQETQYFGPGTRLLVL.

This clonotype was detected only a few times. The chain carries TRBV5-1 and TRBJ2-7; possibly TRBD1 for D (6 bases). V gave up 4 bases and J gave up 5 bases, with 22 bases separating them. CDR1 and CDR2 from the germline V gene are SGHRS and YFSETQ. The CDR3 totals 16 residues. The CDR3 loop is CASSLSLRTVPHEQYF. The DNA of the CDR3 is TGCGCCAGCAGCCTGAGCTTGAGGACAGTTCCCCACGAGCAGTACTTC.

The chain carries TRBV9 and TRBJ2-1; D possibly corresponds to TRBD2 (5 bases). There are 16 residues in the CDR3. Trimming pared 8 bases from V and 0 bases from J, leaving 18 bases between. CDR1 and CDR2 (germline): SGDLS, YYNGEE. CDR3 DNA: TGTGCCAGTTCGGACTCTTTTAAAAGCTCCTACAATGAGCAGTTCTTC. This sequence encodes CASSDSFKSSYNEQFF.

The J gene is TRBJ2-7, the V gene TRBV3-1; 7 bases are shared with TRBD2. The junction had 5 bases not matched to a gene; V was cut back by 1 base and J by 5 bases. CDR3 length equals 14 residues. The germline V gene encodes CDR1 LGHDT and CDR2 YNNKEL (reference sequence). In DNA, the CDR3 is TGTGCCAGCAGCCAAGTCGCAGGGAGGGACGAGCAGTACTTC. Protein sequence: CASSQVAGRDEQYF.